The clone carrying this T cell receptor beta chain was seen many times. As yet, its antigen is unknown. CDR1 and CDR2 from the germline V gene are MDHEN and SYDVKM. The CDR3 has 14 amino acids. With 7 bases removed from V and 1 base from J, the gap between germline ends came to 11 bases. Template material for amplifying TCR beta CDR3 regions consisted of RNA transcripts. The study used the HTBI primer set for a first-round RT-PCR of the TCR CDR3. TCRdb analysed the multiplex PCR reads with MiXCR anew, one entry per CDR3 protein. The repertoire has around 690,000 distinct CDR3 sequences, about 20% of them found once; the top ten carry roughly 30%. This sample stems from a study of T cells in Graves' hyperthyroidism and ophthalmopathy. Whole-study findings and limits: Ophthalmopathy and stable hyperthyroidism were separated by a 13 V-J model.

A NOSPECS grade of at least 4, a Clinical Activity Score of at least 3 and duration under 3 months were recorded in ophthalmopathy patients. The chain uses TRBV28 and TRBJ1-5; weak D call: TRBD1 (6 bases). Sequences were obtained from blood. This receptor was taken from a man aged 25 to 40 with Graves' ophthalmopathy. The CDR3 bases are TGTGCCAGCACGCCTGACAGGAGCAATCAGCCCCAGCATTTT. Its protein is CASTPDRSNQPQHF.